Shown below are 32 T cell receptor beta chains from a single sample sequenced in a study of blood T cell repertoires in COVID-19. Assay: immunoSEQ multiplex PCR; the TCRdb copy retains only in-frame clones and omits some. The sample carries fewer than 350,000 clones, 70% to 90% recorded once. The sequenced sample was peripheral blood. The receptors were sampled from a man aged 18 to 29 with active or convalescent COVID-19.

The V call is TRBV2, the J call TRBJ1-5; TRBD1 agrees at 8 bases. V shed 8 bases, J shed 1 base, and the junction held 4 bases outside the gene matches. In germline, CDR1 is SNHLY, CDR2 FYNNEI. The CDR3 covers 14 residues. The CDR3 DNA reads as TGTGCCAGCGCGCGACAGGGGAGCAATCAGCCCCAGCATTTT. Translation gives CASARQGSNQPQHF. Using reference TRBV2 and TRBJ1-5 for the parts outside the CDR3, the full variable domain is EPEVTQTPSHQVTQMGQEVILRCVPISNHLYFYWYRQILGQKVEFLVSFYNNEISEKSEIFDDQFSVERPDGSNFTLKIRSTKLEDSAMYFCASARQGSNQPQHFGDGTRLSIL.

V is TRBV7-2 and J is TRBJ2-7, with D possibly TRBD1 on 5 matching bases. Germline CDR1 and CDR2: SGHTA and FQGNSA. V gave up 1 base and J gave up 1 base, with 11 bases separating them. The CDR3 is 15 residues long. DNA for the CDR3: TGTGCCAGCAGCTTAGGATGGACAAATTCCTACGAGCAGTACTTC. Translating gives CASSLGWTNSYEQYF.

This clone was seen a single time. The DNA of the CDR3 is TGTGCCAGCAGTTTCGGGCGGGGGGGCTTAGATACGCAGTATTTT. Its protein is CASSFGRGGLDTQYF. The chain links TRBV6-2 or TRBV6-3 to TRBJ2-3, with 9 bases aligning to TRBD2. The CDR3 contains 15 residues. The J segment lost 5 bases and the V segment lost 4 bases, leaving 7 bases of the junction unmatched. CDR1 is MNHEY and CDR2 is SVGEGT in the germline V gene.

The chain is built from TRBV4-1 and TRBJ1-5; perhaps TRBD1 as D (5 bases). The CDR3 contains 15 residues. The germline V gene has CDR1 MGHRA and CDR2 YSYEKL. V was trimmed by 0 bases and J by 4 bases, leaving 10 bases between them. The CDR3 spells CASSQDLGDNQPQHF. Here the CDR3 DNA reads TGCGCCAGCAGCCAAGATCTAGGGGATAATCAGCCCCAGCATTTT.

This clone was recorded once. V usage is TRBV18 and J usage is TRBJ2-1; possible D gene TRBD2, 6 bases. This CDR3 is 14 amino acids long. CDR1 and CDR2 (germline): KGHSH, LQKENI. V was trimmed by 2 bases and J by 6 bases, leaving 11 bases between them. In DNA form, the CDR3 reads TGTGCCAGCTCACCATCGAGGGGAGGCAATGAGCAGTTCTTC. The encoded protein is CASSPSRGGNEQFF.

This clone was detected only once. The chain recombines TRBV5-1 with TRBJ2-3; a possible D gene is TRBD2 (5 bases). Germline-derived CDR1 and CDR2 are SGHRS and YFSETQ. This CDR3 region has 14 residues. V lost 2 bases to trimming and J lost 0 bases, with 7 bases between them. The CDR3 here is CASSFRESTDTQYF. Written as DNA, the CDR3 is TGCGCCAGCAGCTTCCGGGAAAGCACAGATACGCAGTATTTT.

The CDR3 DNA reads as TGTGCCAGCAGCGTCCAGGGGGCGGACACTGAAGCTTTCTTT. As protein: CASSVQGADTEAFF. V and J are TRBV9 and TRBJ1-1; TRBD1 agrees at 8 bases. Losses at the gene ends were 2 bases for V and 3 bases for J; bases not matched to a gene: 3. The germline gives CDR1 SGDLS, CDR2 YYNGEE. CDR3 length: 14 residues.

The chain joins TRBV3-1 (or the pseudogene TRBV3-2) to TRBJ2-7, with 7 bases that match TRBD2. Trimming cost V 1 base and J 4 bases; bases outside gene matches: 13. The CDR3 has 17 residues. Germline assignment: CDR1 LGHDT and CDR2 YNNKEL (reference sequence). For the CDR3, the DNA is TGTGCCAGCAGCCAAGGGGGAGGGCGTGGTGCGGTATACGAGCAGTACTTC. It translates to CASSQGGGRGAVYEQYF.

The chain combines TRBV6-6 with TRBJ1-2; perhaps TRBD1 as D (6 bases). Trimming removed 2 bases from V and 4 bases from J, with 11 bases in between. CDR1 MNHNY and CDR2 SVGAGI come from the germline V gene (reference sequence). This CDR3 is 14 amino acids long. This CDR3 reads CASSYNRVGYGYTF. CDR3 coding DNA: TGTGCCAGCAGTTACAACAGGGTAGGCTATGGCTACACCTTC.

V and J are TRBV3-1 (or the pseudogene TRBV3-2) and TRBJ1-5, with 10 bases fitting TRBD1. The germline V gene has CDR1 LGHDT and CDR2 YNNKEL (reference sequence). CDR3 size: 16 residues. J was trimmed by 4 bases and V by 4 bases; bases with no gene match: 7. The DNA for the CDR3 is TGTGCCAGCAGCCTTCACCAGGGACAGGGGAATCAGCCCCAGCATTTT. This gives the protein CASSLHQGQGNQPQHF.

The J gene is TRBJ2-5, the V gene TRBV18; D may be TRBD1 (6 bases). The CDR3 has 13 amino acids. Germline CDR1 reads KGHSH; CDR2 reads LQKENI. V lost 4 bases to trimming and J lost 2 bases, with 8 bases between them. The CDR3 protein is CASSLGQQETQYF. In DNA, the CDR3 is TGTGCCAGCTCACTCGGACAGCAAGAGACCCAGTACTTC. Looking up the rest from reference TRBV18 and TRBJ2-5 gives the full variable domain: NAGVMQNPRHLVRRRGQEARLRCSPMKGHSHVYWYRQLPEEGLKFMVYLQKENIIDESGMPKERFSAEFPKEGPSILRIQQVVRGDSAAYFCASSLGQQETQYFGPGTRLLVL.

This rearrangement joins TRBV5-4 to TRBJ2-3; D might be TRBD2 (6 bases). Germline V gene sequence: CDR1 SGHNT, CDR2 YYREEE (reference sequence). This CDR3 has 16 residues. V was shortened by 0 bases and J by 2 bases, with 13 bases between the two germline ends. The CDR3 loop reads CASSLELGGATDTQYF. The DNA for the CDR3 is TGTGCCAGCAGCTTGGAGCTGGGCGGGGCCACAGATACGCAGTATTTT.

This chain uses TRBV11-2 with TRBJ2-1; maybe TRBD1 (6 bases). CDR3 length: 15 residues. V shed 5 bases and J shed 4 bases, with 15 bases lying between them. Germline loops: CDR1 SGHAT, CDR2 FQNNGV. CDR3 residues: CASSPGQTTYNEQFF. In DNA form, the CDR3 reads TGTGCCAGCAGCCCAGGACAGACGACTTACAATGAGCAGTTCTTC. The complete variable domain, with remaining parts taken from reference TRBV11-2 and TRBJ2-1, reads EAGVAQSPRYKIIEKRQSVAFWCNPISGHATLYWYQQILGQGPKLLIQFQNNGVVDDSQLPKDRFSAERLKGVDSTLKIQPAKLEDSAVYLCASSPGQTTYNEQFFGPGTRLTVL.

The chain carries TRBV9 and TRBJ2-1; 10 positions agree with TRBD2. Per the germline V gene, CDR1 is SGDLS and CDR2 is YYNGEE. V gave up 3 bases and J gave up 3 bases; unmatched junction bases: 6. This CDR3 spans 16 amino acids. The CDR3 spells CASSDASGGYYNEQFF. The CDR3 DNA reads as TGTGCCAGCAGCGATGCTAGCGGGGGATACTACAATGAGCAGTTCTTC.

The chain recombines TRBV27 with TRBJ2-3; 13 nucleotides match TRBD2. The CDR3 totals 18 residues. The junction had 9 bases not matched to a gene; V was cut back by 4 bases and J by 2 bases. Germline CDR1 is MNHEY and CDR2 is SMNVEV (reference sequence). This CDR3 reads CASSSTSGGPINTDTQYF. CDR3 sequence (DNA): TGTGCCAGCAGTTCGACTAGCGGGGGGCCGATAAACACAGATACGCAGTATTTT.

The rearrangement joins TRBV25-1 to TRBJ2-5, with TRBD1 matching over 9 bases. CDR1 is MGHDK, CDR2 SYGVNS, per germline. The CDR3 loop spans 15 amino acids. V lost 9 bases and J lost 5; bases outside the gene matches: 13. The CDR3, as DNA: TGTGCCAGTAGTCGCTACAGGGGGCTCGAGGAGACCCAGTACTTC. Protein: CASSRYRGLEETQYF. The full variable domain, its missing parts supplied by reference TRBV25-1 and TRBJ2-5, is EADIYQTPRYLVIGTGKKITLECSQTMGHDKMYWYQQDPGMELHLIHYSYGVNSTEKGDLSSESTVSRIRTEHFPLTLESARPSHTSQYLCASSRYRGLEETQYFGPGTRLLVL.

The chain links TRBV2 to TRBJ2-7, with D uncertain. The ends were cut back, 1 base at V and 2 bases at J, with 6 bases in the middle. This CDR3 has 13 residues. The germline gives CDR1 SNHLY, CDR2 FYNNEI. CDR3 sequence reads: CASSEDSPYEQYF. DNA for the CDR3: TGTGCCAGCAGTGAAGACAGTCCCTACGAGCAGTACTTC.

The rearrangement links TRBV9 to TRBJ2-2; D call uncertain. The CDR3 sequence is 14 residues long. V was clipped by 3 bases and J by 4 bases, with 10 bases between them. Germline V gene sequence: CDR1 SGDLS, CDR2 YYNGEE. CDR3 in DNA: TGTGCCAGCAGCGGCCAAGTAGCCACCGGGGAGCTGTTTTTT. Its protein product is CASSGQVATGELFF.

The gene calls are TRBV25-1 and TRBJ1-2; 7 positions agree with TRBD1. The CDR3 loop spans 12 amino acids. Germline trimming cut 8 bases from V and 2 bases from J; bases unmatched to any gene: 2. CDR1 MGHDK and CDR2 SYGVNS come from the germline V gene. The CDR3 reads CASSTGNYGYTF. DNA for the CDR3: TGTGCCAGCTCGACAGGGAACTATGGCTACACCTTC.

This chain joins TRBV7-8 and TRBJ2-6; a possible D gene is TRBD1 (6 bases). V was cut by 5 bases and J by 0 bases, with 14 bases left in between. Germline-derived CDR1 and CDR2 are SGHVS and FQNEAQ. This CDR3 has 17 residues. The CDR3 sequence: CASSKPHRDSGANVLTF. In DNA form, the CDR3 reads TGTGCCAGCAGCAAACCACACAGGGACTCTGGGGCCAACGTCCTGACTTTC.

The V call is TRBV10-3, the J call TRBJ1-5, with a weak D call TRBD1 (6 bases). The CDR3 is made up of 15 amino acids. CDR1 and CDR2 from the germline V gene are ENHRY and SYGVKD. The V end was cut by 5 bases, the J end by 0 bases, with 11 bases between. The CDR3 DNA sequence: TGTGCCATCAGTTCGGGACACAATAGCAATCAGCCCCAGCATTTT. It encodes CAISSGHNSNQPQHF.

The CDR3 here is CASSPKEEQYF. CDR3 in DNA: TGTGCCAGCTCACCAAAAGAGGAGCAGTACTTC. The chain links TRBV18 to TRBJ2-7; no definite D call. There are 11 residues in the CDR3. Trimming took 2 bases from V and 7 from J, leaving 6 bases between them. The germline V gene has CDR1 KGHSH and CDR2 LQKENI.

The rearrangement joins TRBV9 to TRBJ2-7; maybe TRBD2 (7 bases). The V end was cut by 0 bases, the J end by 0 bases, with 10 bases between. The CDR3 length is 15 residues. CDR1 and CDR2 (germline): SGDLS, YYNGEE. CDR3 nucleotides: TGTGCCAGCAGCGTAGACGGGGGGCCCTCCTACGAGCAGTACTTC. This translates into CASSVDGGPSYEQYF.

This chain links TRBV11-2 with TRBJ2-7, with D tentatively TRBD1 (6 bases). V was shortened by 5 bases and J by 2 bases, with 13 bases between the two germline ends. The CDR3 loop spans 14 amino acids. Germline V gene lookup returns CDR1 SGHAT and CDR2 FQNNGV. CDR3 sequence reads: CASSPPTGPYEQYF. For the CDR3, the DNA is TGTGCCAGCAGCCCCCCGACAGGCCCCTACGAGCAGTACTTC.

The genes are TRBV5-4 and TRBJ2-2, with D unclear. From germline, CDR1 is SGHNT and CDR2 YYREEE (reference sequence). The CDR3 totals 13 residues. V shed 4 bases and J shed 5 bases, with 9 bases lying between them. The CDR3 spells CASSAHKTGELFF. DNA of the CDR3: TGTGCCAGCAGCGCTCACAAGACCGGGGAGCTGTTTTTT. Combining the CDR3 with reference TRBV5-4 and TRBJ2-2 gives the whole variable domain ETGVTQSPTHLIKTRGQQVTLRCSSQSGHNTVSWYQQALGQGPQFIFQYYREEENGRGNFPPRFSGLQFPNYSSELNVNALELDDSALYLCASSAHKTGELFFGEGSRLTVL.

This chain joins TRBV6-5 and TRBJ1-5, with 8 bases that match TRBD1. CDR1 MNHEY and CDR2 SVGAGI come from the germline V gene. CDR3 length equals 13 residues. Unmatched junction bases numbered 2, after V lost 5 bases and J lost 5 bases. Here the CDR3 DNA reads TGTGCCAGCAGTAAGGACAGGGATCAGCCCCAGCATTTT. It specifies CASSKDRDQPQHF.

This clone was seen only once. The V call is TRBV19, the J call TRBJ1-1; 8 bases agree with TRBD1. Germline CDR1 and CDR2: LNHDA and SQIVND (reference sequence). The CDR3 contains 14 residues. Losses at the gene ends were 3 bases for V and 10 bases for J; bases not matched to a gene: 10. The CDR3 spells CASSMSGQGNVAFF. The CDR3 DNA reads TGTGCCAGTAGTATGTCCGGACAGGGTAATGTAGCTTTCTTT.

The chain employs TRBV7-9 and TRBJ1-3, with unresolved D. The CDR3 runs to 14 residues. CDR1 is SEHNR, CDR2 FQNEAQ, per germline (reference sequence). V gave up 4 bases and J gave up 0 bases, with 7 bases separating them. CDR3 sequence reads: CASSSVISGNTIYF. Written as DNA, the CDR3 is TGTGCCAGCAGCTCGGTTATCTCTGGAAACACCATATATTTT.

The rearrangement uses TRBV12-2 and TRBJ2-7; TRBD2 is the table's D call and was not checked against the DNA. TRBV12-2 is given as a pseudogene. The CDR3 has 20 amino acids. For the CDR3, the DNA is TGTGCAAGTCGCTTAGGACCCCGGACTAGCGGGGGGCCGGGCCCCTACGAGCAGTACTTC. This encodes CASRLGPRTSGGPGPYEQYF.

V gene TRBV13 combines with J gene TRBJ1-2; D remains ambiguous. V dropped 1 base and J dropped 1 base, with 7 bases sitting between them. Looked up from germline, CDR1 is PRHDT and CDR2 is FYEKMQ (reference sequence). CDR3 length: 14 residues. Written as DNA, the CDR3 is TGTGCCAGCAGCTTAGATGGCAGTAACTATGGCTACACCTTC. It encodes CASSLDGSNYGYTF.

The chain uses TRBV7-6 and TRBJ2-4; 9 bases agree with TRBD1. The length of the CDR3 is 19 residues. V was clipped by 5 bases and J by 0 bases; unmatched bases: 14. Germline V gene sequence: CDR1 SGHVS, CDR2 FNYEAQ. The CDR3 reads CASSQGQGKLILAKNIQYF. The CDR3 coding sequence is TGTGCCAGCAGCCAAGGACAGGGGAAATTAATCTTAGCCAAAAACATTCAGTACTTC.

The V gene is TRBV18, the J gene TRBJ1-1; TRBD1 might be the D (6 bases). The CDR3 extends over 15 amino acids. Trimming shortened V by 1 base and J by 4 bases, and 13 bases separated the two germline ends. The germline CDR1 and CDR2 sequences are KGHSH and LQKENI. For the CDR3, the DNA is TGTGCCAGCTCACCACTAACAGGGTACGGCACTGAAGCTTTCTTT. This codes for CASSPLTGYGTEAFF.